What follows describes a single T cell receptor beta chain. The antigen remains unidentified. The sample originates from a study of long-term antiretroviral therapy in people with HIV. Study-level background: Of all samples, the earliest predate the 2015 immediate-ART recommendation by about a decade. General study findings and limits: Diversity measured after ART increased yet remained under transplant donor controls.

Version v3.0 of the immunoSEQ assay ran at survey level. Sequencing was performed with immunoSEQ multiplex PCR; in TCRdb, only in-frame clones are kept and a portion is missing. The sample consists of under 45,000 clones, roughly 80% of them appearing once. Specimens held roughly 0.9-10 million cryopreserved PBMC prior to DNA extraction. This receptor was taken from a man aged 18 to 29 with HIV. This sample comprised unsorted PBMCs, obtained 1 year after starting antiretroviral therapy.

CDR3 protein: CASSGAASGNTIYF. Written as DNA, the CDR3 is TGTGCCAGCAGTGGGGCAGCTTCTGGAAACACCATATATTTT. V gene TRBV6-1 combines with J gene TRBJ1-3; D is ambiguous. Germline CDR1 MNHNS, CDR2 SASEGT. The CDR3 is made up of 14 amino acids. Deletions cut 4 bases from V and 1 base from J, with 8 bases between.